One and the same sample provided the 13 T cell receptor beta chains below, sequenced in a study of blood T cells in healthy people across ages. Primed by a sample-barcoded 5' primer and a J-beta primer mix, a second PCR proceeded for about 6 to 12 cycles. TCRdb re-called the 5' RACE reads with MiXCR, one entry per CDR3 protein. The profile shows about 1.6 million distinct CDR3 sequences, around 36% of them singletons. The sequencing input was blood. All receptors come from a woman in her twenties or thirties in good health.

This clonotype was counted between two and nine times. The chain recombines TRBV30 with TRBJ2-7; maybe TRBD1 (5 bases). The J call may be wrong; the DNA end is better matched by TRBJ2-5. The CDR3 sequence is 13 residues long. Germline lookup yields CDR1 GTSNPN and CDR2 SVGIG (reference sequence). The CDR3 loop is CASRSRQIETQYF. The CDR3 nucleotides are TGTGCCTCGCGTAGTCGACAGATAGAGACCCAGTACTTC.

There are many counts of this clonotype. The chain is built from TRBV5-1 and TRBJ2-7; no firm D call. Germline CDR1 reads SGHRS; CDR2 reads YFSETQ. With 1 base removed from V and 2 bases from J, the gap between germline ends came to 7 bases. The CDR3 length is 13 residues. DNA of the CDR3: TGCGCCAGCAGCTTGTATTCGGCCTACGAGCAGTACTTC. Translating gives CASSLYSAYEQYF.

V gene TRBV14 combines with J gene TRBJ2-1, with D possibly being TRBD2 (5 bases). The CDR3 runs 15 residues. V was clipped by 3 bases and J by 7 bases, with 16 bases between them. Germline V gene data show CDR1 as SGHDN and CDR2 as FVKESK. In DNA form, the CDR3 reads TGTGCCAGCAGCCAGCAAGGTACCCGGAGGAATGAGCAGTTCTTC. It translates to CASSQQGTRRNEQFF.

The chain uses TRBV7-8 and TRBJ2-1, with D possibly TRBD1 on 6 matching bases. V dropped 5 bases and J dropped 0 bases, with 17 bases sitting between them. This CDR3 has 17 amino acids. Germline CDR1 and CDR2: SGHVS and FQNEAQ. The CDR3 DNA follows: TGTGCCAGCAGCCCCACCTCACAGGGCTACTCCTACAATGAGCAGTTCTTC. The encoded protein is CASSPTSQGYSYNEQFF.

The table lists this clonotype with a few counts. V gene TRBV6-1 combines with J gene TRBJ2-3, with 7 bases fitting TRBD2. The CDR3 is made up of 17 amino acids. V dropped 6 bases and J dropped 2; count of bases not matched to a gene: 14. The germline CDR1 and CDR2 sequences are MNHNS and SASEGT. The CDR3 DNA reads TGTGCCAGCAGCCGCCCTAGGGTCAGCGGGGTCACAGATACGCAGTATTTT. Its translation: CASSRPRVSGVTDTQYF.

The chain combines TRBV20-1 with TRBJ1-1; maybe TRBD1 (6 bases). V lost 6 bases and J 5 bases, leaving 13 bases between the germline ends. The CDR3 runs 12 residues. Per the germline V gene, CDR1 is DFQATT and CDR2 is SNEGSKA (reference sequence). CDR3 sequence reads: CSASQGLTEAFF. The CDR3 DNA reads TGCAGTGCAAGTCAGGGGTTAACTGAAGCTTTCTTT.

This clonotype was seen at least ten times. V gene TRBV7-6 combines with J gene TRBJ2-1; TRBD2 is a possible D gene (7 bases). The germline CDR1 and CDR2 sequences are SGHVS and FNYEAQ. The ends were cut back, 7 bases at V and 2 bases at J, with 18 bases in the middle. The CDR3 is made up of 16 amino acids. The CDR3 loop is CASTRGGGGPYNEQFF. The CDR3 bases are TGTGCCAGCACCAGGGGTGGGGGGGGACCCTACAATGAGCAGTTCTTC.

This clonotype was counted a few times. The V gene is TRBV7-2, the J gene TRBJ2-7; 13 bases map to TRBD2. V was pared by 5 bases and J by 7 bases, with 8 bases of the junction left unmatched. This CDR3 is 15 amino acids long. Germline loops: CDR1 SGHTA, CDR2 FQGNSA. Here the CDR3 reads CASSTGLAGVWEQYF. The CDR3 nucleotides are TGTGCCAGCAGCACCGGACTAGCGGGAGTTTGGGAGCAGTACTTC.

The chain's CDR3 is CSAIAGSGMNTEAFF. The DNA for the CDR3 is TGCAGTGCAATTGCAGGGTCTGGAATGAACACTGAAGCTTTCTTT. This chain links TRBV20-1 with TRBJ1-1, with a tentative D call TRBD1 (5 bases). The germline gives CDR1 DFQATT, CDR2 SNEGSKA (reference sequence). The CDR3 has 15 residues. V lost 6 bases, J lost 0 bases, and 17 bases lay in between.

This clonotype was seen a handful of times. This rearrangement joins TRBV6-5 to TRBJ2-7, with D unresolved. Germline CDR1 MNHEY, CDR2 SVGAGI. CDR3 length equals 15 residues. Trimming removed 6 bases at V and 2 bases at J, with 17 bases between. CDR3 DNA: TGTGCCAGCAGCCCCTACCCAGACGTTACCTACGAGCAGTACTTC. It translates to CASSPYPDVTYEQYF.

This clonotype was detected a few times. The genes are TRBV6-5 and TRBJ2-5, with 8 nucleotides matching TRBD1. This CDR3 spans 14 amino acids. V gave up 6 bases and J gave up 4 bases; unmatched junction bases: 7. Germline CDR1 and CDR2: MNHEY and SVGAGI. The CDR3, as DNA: TGTGCCAGCAGACCTCCGACAGGGGTAGAGACCCAGTACTTC. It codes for CASRPPTGVETQYF.

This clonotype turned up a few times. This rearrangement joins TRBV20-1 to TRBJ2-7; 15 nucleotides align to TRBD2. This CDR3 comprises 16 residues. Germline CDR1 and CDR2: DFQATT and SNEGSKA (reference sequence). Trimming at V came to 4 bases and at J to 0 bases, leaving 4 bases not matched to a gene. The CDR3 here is CSATGLAGGPSYEQYF. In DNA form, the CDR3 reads TGCAGTGCTACAGGACTAGCGGGAGGGCCCTCCTACGAGCAGTACTTC.

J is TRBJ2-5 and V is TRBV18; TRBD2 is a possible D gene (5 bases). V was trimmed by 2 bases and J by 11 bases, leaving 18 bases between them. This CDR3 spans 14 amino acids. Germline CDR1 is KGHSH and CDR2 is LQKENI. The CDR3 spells CASSPDHGVYAQYF. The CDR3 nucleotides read TGTGCCAGCTCACCAGATCACGGGGTCTACGCGCAGTACTTC. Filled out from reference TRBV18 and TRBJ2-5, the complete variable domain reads NAGVMQNPRHLVRRRGQEARLRCSPMKGHSHVYWYRQLPEEGLKFMVYLQKENIIDESGMPKERFSAEFPKEGPSILRIQQVVRGDSAAYFCASSPDHGVYAQYFGPGTRLLVL.